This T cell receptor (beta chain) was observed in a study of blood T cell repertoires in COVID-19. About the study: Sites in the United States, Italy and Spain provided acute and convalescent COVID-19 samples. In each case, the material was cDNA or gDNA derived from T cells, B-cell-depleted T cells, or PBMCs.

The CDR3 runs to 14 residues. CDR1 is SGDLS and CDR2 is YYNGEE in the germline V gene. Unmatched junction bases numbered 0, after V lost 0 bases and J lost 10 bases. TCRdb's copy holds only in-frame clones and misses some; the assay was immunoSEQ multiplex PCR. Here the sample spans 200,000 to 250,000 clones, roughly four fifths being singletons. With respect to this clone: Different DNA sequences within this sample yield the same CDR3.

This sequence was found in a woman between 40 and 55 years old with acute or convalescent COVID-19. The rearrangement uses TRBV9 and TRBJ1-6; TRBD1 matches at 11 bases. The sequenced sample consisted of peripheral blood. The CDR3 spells CASSVGTGGSPLHF. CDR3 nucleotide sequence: TGTGCCAGCAGCGTAGGGACAGGGGGCTCACCCCTCCACTTT.